This is a list of T cell receptor beta chains from one sample in a study of blood T cells in healthy people across ages. From the 5' RACE reads, TCRdb called clonotypes with MiXCR, one entry per CDR3 protein. The sample records approximately 580,000 distinct CDR3 sequences, 24% being singletons. A further study also used this sample, focusing on T cells of mothers and their children.

What was sequenced was blood. These receptors all stem from a boy younger than 18 in good health. CDR3s include the opening cysteine and the closing phenylalanine or tryptophan. Each record gives: clone size, V gene, J gene, D gene, CDR3 DNA, CDR3 protein. D genes are given only for firm matches. A row's size may be missing; if present it is once, few, many or a size class.

size: .
V: TRBV19
J: TRBJ2-7
D: .
DNA: TGTGCCAGTAGTATCGTAGGGTTCCACGAGCAGTACTTC
CDR3: CASSIVGFHEQYF

size: .
V: TRBV20-1
J: TRBJ2-5
D: TRBD1
DNA: TGCAGTGCCTCCGGGACAGGGAAAGAGACCCAGTACTTC
CDR3: CSASGTGKETQYF

size: .
V: TRBV29-1
J: TRBJ2-7
D: .
DNA: TGCAGCGTTGGTGACGGGAGTCTCTACGAGCAGTACTTC
CDR3: CSVGDGSLYEQYF

size: .
V: TRBV11-3
J: TRBJ2-7
D: TRBD2
DNA: TGTGCCAGCTTAGAACGGACTAGCGGGAACGAGCAGTACTTC
CDR3: CASLERTSGNEQYF

size: many
V: TRBV7-6
J: TRBJ2-5
D: .
DNA: TGTGCCAGCAGCAACTCCGAAAAGTCGAGTCCGGGAGAGACCCAGTACTTC
CDR3: CASSNSEKSSPGETQYF

size: .
V: TRBV12-3/TRBV12-4
J: TRBJ1-3
D: .
DNA: TGTGCCAGCAGGGAACCGCAAAACACCATATATTTT
CDR3: CASREPQNTIYF

size: .
V: TRBV15
J: TRBJ1-6
D: .
DNA: TGTGCCACCAGCCCCCGGGCTCAACTCGCGCCCCTCCACTTT
CDR3: CATSPRAQLAPLHF

size: .
V: TRBV7-3
J: TRBJ2-1
D: TRBD2
DNA: TGTGCCAGCAGCTTACATGCGGGAGGGCCTCGGGATGAGCAGTTCTTC
CDR3: CASSLHAGGPRDEQFF

size: .
V: TRBV9
J: TRBJ2-3
D: TRBD2
DNA: TGTGCCAGCAGCGAGGGACTAGCGGGGAGCACAGATACGCAGTATTTT
CDR3: CASSEGLAGSTDTQYF

size: .
V: TRBV7-9
J: TRBJ1-6
D: .
DNA: TGTGCCAGCAGCCCCGAGGCTTATAATTCACCCCTCCACTTT
CDR3: CASSPEAYNSPLHF

size: .
V: TRBV7-3
J: TRBJ1-2
D: TRBD1
DNA: TGTGCCAGCAGCACAGCTACTGGGACAGGGGGCCTAAAGGGCTACACCTTC
CDR3: CASSTATGTGGLKGYTF

size: few
V: TRBV9
J: TRBJ1-2
D: TRBD1
DNA: TGTGCCAGCAGCGGTTACAGGGGCGGCGGCTATGGCTACACCTTC
CDR3: CASSGYRGGGYGYTF

size: few
V: TRBV6-1
J: TRBJ1-1
D: TRBD1
DNA: TGTGCCAGCAGAACTCAAAGGCAGGGGGCGCACACTGAAGCTTTCTTT
CDR3: CASRTQRQGAHTEAFF

size: few
V: TRBV28
J: TRBJ1-1
D: TRBD1
DNA: TGTGCCAGCAGCTCTGAGGGACAGGGGAACACTGAAGCTTTCTTT
CDR3: CASSSEGQGNTEAFF

size: .
V: TRBV12-3/TRBV12-4
J: TRBJ1-1
D: .
DNA: TGTGCCAGCAACCTAGGTGCCCCCCGGGGAAAGAGCTGTTGCACTGAAGCTTTCTTT
CDR3: CASNLGAPRGKSCCTEAFF

size: .
V: TRBV7-9
J: TRBJ1-5
D: .
DNA: TGTGCCAGCAGCTTAGAGGGGGGCCAGAGCAATCAGCCCCAGCATTTT
CDR3: CASSLEGGQSNQPQHF

size: many
V: TRBV5-5
J: TRBJ2-3
D: .
DNA: TGTGCCAGCAGCACAAACCCTCACGATACGCAGTATTTT
CDR3: CASSTNPHDTQYF

size: .
V: TRBV14
J: TRBJ2-1
D: .
DNA: TGTGCCAGCAGCCGACCGCCGGGGTACAATGAGCAGTTCTTC
CDR3: CASSRPPGYNEQFF

size: .
V: TRBV20-1
J: TRBJ2-7
D: TRBD2
DNA: TGCAGTGCTAGAGATCCACTAGCGGGAGGGAAAAGAGGTCCAGAGCAGTACTTC
CDR3: CSARDPLAGGKRGPEQYF